This T cell receptor beta chain was sequenced for a study of CD8+CD57+ T cells in acquired aplastic anemia (dated by TCRdb to the late 2010s). For the study in its entirety: DNA extracted from sorted CD4+ and CD8+ cells had a mean of roughly 3.4 ug, with a range of about 0.18 to 27.4 ug. A CD8+CD57+ expansion meant a frequency higher than the mean frequency seen in healthy subjects.

Genomic DNA was used as template for profiling of TCR beta VDJ combinations and CDR3 sequences. TCR repertoire sequencing was run on an Illumina HiSeq 2000. In the paper's pipeline: TRBV/TRBJ rearrangement plots, CDR3 size and DJ length profiles, and Simpson's diversity index were used to assess repertoires. The immunodominant clone was defined as the most abundant DNA sequence in deep sequencing data. CDR3 amino acid sequences were screened for sharing across subjects and were compared with published repertoires and the VDJdb database. Using fastp trimming at Q25 and MiXCR clonotype assembly, TCRdb reanalyzed the public sequencing data and kept in-frame beta chains. One record per CDR3 amino acid sequence lists the most common genes and DNA. The authors' filters were not applied to this entry. The sample includes about 160,000 distinct CDR3 sequences, with around 48% observed a single time. The ten largest account for 2.5% to 3% of the sample.

Patients chosen for sequencing had shown expansion of CD8+CD57+ cells by flow cytometry. Severe acquired aplastic anemia was diagnosed in all patients according to International Study of Aplastic Anemia and Agranulocytosis and Camitta criteria. Patients had received no therapy at the time of blood sampling. TCR repertoires of sorted CD4+ and CD8+ blood T cells from severe aplastic anemia patients and healthy subjects were deep-sequenced in the study. In the USA, patient enrollment took place under clinicaltrials.gov protocols 00001620, 01623167, 00001397, 00071045, 00081523 and 00961064. Ficoll-Paque density gradient centrifugation was used to isolate peripheral blood mononuclear cells. Before DNA was extracted, CD4+ and CD8+ T cells were sorted using either FACS or magnetic beads. This clonotype was recorded a few times. The antigen it recognizes is unknown. No base quality values were provided; no much bigger clone lies one nucleotide off.

Looking up the germline V gene yields CDR1 MNHEY and CDR2 SVGAGI. V was cut back by 2 bases and J by 5 bases, leaving a gap of 9 bases between them. Counted from cysteine to phenylalanine, this CDR3 has 14 amino acids. Only the CDR3 region is kept as DNA, spanning 42 bases read in frame from base 1. Results the study describes overall, beyond this receptor: Between patients and healthy controls, no significant difference in CD8+ Simpson's diversity was found (P=0.060). About 30 CD8+ CDR3 sequences were found to be shared between patients and controls, but these sequences appeared to be highly expressed in patients and within the immunodominant clones of the patients.

The chain joins TRBV6-5 to TRBJ1-4; the D region possibly corresponds to TRBD1 (6 bases align). Sequencing was performed on sorted CD4+, CD8+, or CD8+CD57+ T cells (not recorded which) from PBMCs. The source of this sequence is a human donor with aplastic anemia. The CDR3 is CASSYLGQNEKLFF. The nucleotide sequence is given as TGTGCCAGCAGTTACCTAGGACAGAATGAAAAACTGTTTTTT.